This TCR beta chain originates from a study of T cells in Graves' hyperthyroidism and ophthalmopathy. Germline V gives CDR1 DFQATT, CDR2 SNEGSKA (reference sequence). Deletions cut 4 bases from V and 3 bases from J, with 13 bases between. CDR3 length equals 13 residues. Researchers barred patients who had uncontrolled infection, other autoimmune disease, pregnancy or lactation. The investigators amplified TCR beta CDR3 regions from RNA transcripts. The HTBI primer set drove a first-round RT-PCR of the TCR CDR3. One entry per CDR3 protein results from TCRdb running MiXCR on the multiplex PCR reads. This table has roughly 740,000 distinct CDR3 sequences, less than 20% appearing once.

The chain joins TRBV20-1 to TRBJ2-7; unclear D gene. This sequence originates from a man between 18 and 29 years old with Graves' hyperthyroidism. The sample comprised blood. The CDR3 loop reads CSANGVAGYEQYF. The CDR3, as DNA: TGCAGTGCTAACGGCGTAGCCGGCTACGAGCAGTACTTC.